These 19 T cell receptor beta chains originate from one sample sequenced in a study of response to subunit inactivated influenza vaccine. MiXCR, applied by TCRdb to the RT-PCR reads, yields one record per CDR3 protein. The repertoire holds approximately 200,000 distinct CDR3 sequences, approximately 14% seen once, with 26% in the top ten. This material consisted of CD8+ T cells sorted from PBMCs, taken roughly 5 days after vaccination. All receptors derive from a man aged 50-59 years who received an inactivated influenza vaccine.

This clonotype came up a few times. V and J are TRBV5-1 and TRBJ1-2, with D possibly being TRBD1 (6 bases). V gave up 3 bases and J gave up 6 bases, with 15 bases separating them. The CDR3 has 14 amino acids. The germline V gene encodes CDR1 SGHRS and CDR2 YFSETQ. CDR3 sequence reads: CASSSDRLGNGYTF. The CDR3 nucleotides are TGCGCCAGCAGCTCGGACAGACTCGGGAATGGCTACACCTTC. The entire variable domain, with the rest obtained from reference TRBV5-1 and TRBJ1-2, is as follows: KAGVTQTPRYLIKTRGQQVTLSCSPISGHRSVSWYQQTPGQGLQFLFEYFSETQRNKGNFPGRFSGRQFSNSRSEMNVSTLELGDSALYLCASSSDRLGNGYTFGSGTRLTVV.

This clonotype was counted ten times or more. The V gene is TRBV12-3 or TRBV12-4, the J gene TRBJ1-5; D uncertain. There are 13 residues in the CDR3. Trimming took 3 bases from V and 6 from J, leaving 9 bases between them. The DNA for the CDR3 is TGTGCCAGCAGTTTTCCGGGGTCTCAGCCCCAGCATTTT. Protein product: CASSFPGSQPQHF.

J is TRBJ2-1 and V is TRBV13; 11 positions agree with TRBD2. The germline gives CDR1 PRHDT, CDR2 FYEKMQ (reference sequence). Trimming at V came to 5 bases and at J to 6 bases, leaving 9 bases not matched to a gene. The CDR3 sequence is 16 residues long. The CDR3 sequence: CASSDHKTSGINEQFF. The CDR3 DNA follows: TGTGCCAGCAGCGACCACAAGACTAGCGGGATCAATGAGCAGTTCTTC.

This clonotype was recorded a few times. V gene TRBV12-3 or TRBV12-4 combines with J gene TRBJ2-5; 13 bases fit TRBD2. The CDR3 sequence is 15 residues long. Trimming cost V 6 bases and J 5 bases; bases outside gene matches: 6. The CDR3 protein is CASSTSGGAGETQYF. DNA of the CDR3: TGTGCCAGCAGCACTAGCGGGGGGGCCGGGGAGACCCAGTACTTC.

This clonotype was counted between two and nine times. V gene TRBV7-9 combines with J gene TRBJ1-2; D ambiguous. V dropped 4 bases and J dropped 7 bases, with 16 bases sitting between them. The CDR3 is 14 amino acids. Germline CDR1 reads SEHNR; CDR2 reads FQNEAQ (reference sequence). CDR3 residues: CASSSTVLVGGYTF. The CDR3 DNA sequence: TGTGCCAGCAGCTCCACGGTGCTCGTAGGTGGCTACACCTTC.

The rearrangement joins TRBV27 to TRBJ2-7; D gene uncertain. The CDR3 runs 15 residues. The V end lost 4 bases, the J end lost 5 bases, and 18 bases lay between the germline ends. The germline V gene has CDR1 MNHEY and CDR2 SMNVEV (reference sequence). The CDR3 DNA is TGTGCCAGCAGTTCGTATAGGAATTTGAACCACGAGCAGTACTTC. Translating it yields CASSSYRNLNHEQYF.

This clonotype was observed a few times. The chain combines TRBV5-6 with TRBJ1-5; the D gene is possibly TRBD1 (5 bases). V gave up 1 base and J gave up 0 bases, with 11 bases separating them. The CDR3 is 16 residues long. The germline V gene has CDR1 SGHDT and CDR2 YYEEEE. CDR3 DNA: TGTGCCAGCAGCTTGAATGACGGACATAGCAATCAGCCCCAGCATTTT. Amino acids: CASSLNDGHSNQPQHF.

This chain uses TRBV6-6 with TRBJ2-3; no firm D call. The CDR3 runs to 13 residues. Deletions cut 2 bases from V and 2 bases from J, with 5 bases between. Germline CDR1 reads MNHNY; CDR2 reads SVGAGI (reference sequence). As DNA, the CDR3 is TGTGCCAGCAGTTACACAGTCACAGATACGCAGTATTTT. Its protein product is CASSYTVTDTQYF.

In this sample, this clonotype turned up many times. The rearrangement uses TRBV20-1 and TRBJ2-2; D remains ambiguous. The CDR3 consists of 13 residues. Trimming cost V 1 base and J 4 bases, with 7 bases left between them. CDR1 is DFQATT, CDR2 SNEGSKA, per germline (reference sequence). The CDR3 sequence is CSARAPGTGELFF. In DNA form, the CDR3 reads TGCAGTGCTAGAGCCCCAGGCACCGGGGAGCTGTTTTTT.

This clonotype was recorded at least ten times. This rearrangement joins TRBV29-1 to TRBJ2-7; weak D call: TRBD2 (5 bases). CDR1 is SQVTM, CDR2 ANQGSEA, per germline. V lost 5 bases, J lost 5 bases, and 10 bases lay in between. The CDR3 spans 11 residues. CDR3 in DNA: TGCAGCGTTCGGGGAATCGACGAGCAGTACTTC. Protein: CSVRGIDEQYF.

This chain uses TRBV20-1 with TRBJ2-1; 8 bases agree with TRBD2. From germline, CDR1 is DFQATT and CDR2 SNEGSKA (reference sequence). CDR3 length: 16 amino acids. Trimming took 0 bases from V and 4 from J; bases not matched to a gene: 8. The CDR3 region is CSARDLGASGYNEQFF. For the CDR3, the DNA is TGCAGTGCTAGAGATTTGGGGGCTAGCGGGTACAATGAGCAGTTCTTC.

The chain has TRBV5-6 and TRBJ1-5; no firm D call. The CDR3 is made up of 14 amino acids. V was pared by 0 bases and J by 7 bases, with 11 bases between. Germline V CDR1 and CDR2: SGHDT, YYEEEE. CDR3 DNA sequence: TGTGCCAGCAGCTTGGGCCTTGAGGTGCAGCCCCAGCATTTT. As protein: CASSLGLEVQPQHF.

V usage is TRBV20-1 and J usage is TRBJ1-5, with D possibly matching TRBD1 (5 bases). Trimming pared 4 bases from V and 6 bases from J, leaving 16 bases between. Germline CDR1 and CDR2: DFQATT and SNEGSKA (reference sequence). This CDR3 has 14 residues. The CDR3 bases are TGCAGTGCTACAGTTTCGGGGCCAAGTCAGCCCCAGCATTTT. This gives the protein CSATVSGPSQPQHF.

This clonotype has more than one count but fewer than ten. This chain joins TRBV4-3 and TRBJ2-7, with 7 bases lining up with TRBD1. This CDR3 region has 15 residues. Looked up from germline, CDR1 is LGHNA and CDR2 is YSLEER. After removal of 3 bases from V and 1 base from J, the junction contained 6 bases not matched to a gene. The DNA for the CDR3 is TGCGCCAGCAGCCAGTGGGACAGCTCATCCTACGAGCAGTACTTC. Residues: CASSQWDSSSYEQYF.

This clonotype has just a few counts. V gene TRBV3-1 combines with J gene TRBJ2-7; no firm D call. The V gene lost 0 bases and the J gene lost 0 bases, with 3 bases spanning the gap. This CDR3 comprises 13 residues. Germline assignment: CDR1 LGHDT and CDR2 YNNKEL (reference sequence). The CDR3 region is CASSQEGSYEQYF. CDR3 coding DNA: TGTGCCAGCAGCCAAGAGGGCTCCTACGAGCAGTACTTC.

This clonotype was seen a few times. The chain recombines TRBV6-5 with TRBJ1-5; no firm D call. Germline loops: CDR1 MNHEY, CDR2 SVGAGI. V was pared by 6 bases and J by 5 bases, with 14 bases between. This CDR3 has 14 amino acids. The CDR3 loop is CASSYGIYHQPQHF. CDR3 in DNA: TGTGCCAGCAGCTACGGGATCTATCATCAGCCCCAGCATTTT.

This clonotype was counted a few times. The CDR3 DNA follows: TGCAGTGCTAGAGTAGGCAGGTTAGGTTCACCCCTCCACTTT. Its translation is CSARVGRLGSPLHF. This sequence joins TRBV20-1 and TRBJ1-6, with D hard to call. The V gene lost 1 base and the J gene lost 9 bases, with 13 bases spanning the gap. Germline lookup yields CDR1 DFQATT and CDR2 SNEGSKA (reference sequence). The CDR3 extends over 14 amino acids.

This clonotype was seen a few times. The chain recombines TRBV19 with TRBJ2-7; unclear D gene. Trimming shortened V by 3 bases and J by 0 bases, and 9 bases separated the two germline ends. Germline V gene data show CDR1 as LNHDA and CDR2 as SQIVND (reference sequence). CDR3 length: 14 residues. CDR3 DNA: TGTGCCAGTAGTATCGGCCCACACTCCTACGAGCAGTACTTC. It yields the protein CASSIGPHSYEQYF.

This chain links TRBV14 with TRBJ2-2; TRBD1 might be the D (5 bases). CDR3 length: 14 amino acids. Germline loops: CDR1 SGHDN, CDR2 FVKESK. V was shortened by 10 bases and J by 1 base, with 13 bases between the two germline ends. This CDR3 reads CATAEQVNTGELFF. CDR3 DNA sequence: TGTGCCACCGCGGAACAGGTGAACACCGGGGAGCTGTTTTTT.